This TCR beta chain was sequenced in a study of blood T cell repertoires in COVID-19. Background on the study: Both acute and convalescent COVID-19 samples were obtained from the United States, Italy and Spain.

Original handling: Reference gene primer amplification gave estimated nucleated cell counts. Measured with immunoSEQ multiplex PCR; TCRdb has only the in-frame clones, and not every one. That table supplies the V and J calls and clone size; D and trimming were determined from the DNA. The sample has 50,000 to 70,000 clones; 65% to 85% are singletons. This clonotype was sampled from a man aged 55 to 70 with acute or convalescent COVID-19. Sequencing used peripheral blood.

The CDR3 coding sequence is TGTGCCAGCAGTTCCCCGACAGGGAGCTCCGGGTCCGGCTACACCTTC. Translating it yields CASSSPTGSSGSGYTF. The chain combines TRBV6-5 with TRBJ1-2; 7 positions agree with TRBD1. Per germline, CDR1 MNHEY and CDR2 SVGAGI. Trimming took 4 bases from V and 8 from J; bases not matched to a gene: 16. The CDR3 runs 16 residues.